The 31 T cell receptor beta chains below were found in one sample sequenced in a study of blood T cell repertoires in COVID-19. This table comes from immunoSEQ multiplex PCR, and its TCRdb copy is limited to in-frame clones, with some not included. Of some 170,000 clones in the sample, 87% were seen once. Sequencing was done on a sample of PBMCs or T cells enriched from blood (not recorded which). Receptors were obtained from a human donor with acute COVID-19. The donor label of this sample is uncertain.

This clone was seen only once. This rearrangement joins TRBV14 to TRBJ2-1; 7 bases align to TRBD2. Per germline, CDR1 SGHDN and CDR2 FVKESK. The V and J ends lost 4 bases and 8 bases, in that order; junction bases with no gene match: 11. The CDR3 covers 15 residues. CDR3: CASSRSLGGRDEQFF. In DNA, the CDR3 is TGTGCCAGCAGCCGTTCCTTGGGAGGGCGGGATGAGCAGTTCTTC.

The chain recombines TRBV7-2 with TRBJ1-1, with no clear D. The ends were cut back, 0 bases at V and 5 bases at J, with 16 bases in the middle. Looked up from germline, CDR1 is SGHTA and CDR2 is FQGNSA. There are 16 residues in the CDR3. CDR3: CASSLARAATGTEAFF. CDR3 coding DNA: TGTGCCAGCAGCTTAGCACGGGCAGCTACGGGGACTGAAGCTTTCTTT.

The V and J genes are TRBV5-6 and TRBJ1-6, with D possibly TRBD1 on 6 matching bases. Trimming stripped 0 bases from V and 5 bases from J, with 9 bases between. Germline CDR1 SGHDT, CDR2 YYEEEE. This CDR3 has 15 residues. The CDR3 sequence is CASSLEDSNNSPLHF. The CDR3 nucleotides are TGTGCCAGCAGCTTGGAGGACAGCAATAATTCACCCCTCCACTTT.

CDR3 region: CASSLTTGWNQPQHF. As DNA, the CDR3 is TGTGCCAGCAGTTTAACGACAGGCTGGAATCAGCCCCAGCATTTT. The chain links TRBV27 to TRBJ1-5, with a possible D match to TRBD1 (6 bases). The length of the CDR3 is 15 residues. CDR1 and CDR2 (germline): MNHEY, SMNVEV (reference sequence). Deletions cut 2 bases from V and 4 bases from J, with 12 bases between.

The chain carries TRBV30 and TRBJ2-1; 12 bases line up with TRBD1. Looked up from germline, CDR1 is GTSNPN and CDR2 is SVGIG (reference sequence). With 1 base clipped from V and 2 bases from J, the junction kept 15 bases outside the gene matches. This CDR3 region has 20 residues. This CDR3 is CAWSGHHRRGTGGTYNEQFF. CDR3 in DNA: TGTGCCTGGAGTGGGCACCATCGGAGGGGGACAGGGGGCACCTACAATGAGCAGTTCTTC.

This chain uses TRBV4-1 with TRBJ1-1; D not certain. Germline V CDR1 and CDR2: MGHRA, YSYEKL. There are 13 residues in the CDR3. V lost 5 bases to trimming and J lost 1 base, with 8 bases between them. CDR3 DNA sequence: TGCGCCAGCAGCACTATTGAGAACACTGAAGCTTTCTTT. It yields the protein CASSTIENTEAFF.

This clone came up many times. The V gene is TRBV3-1 (or the pseudogene TRBV3-2), the J gene TRBJ2-2, with 7 bases identical to TRBD1. CDR1 is LGHDT, CDR2 YNNKEL, per germline (reference sequence). Trimming took 4 bases from V and 6 from J; bases not matched to a gene: 2. This CDR3 is built from 13 residues. The DNA of the CDR3 is TGTGCCAGCAGCCTACAGGGGTCCGGGGAGCTGTTTTTT. Its translation is CASSLQGSGELFF.

The chain links TRBV5-1 to TRBJ2-1, with 7 bases identical to TRBD1. Germline assignment: CDR1 SGHRS and CDR2 YFSETQ. After removal of 2 bases from V and 9 bases from J, the junction contained 14 bases not matched to a gene. The CDR3 sequence is 16 residues long. CDR3 nucleotides: TGCGCCAGCAGCTTAGCCACAGGGGCTCCGCCGGGTGAGCAGTTCTTC. It yields the protein CASSLATGAPPGEQFF.

The rearrangement uses TRBV30 and TRBJ1-5; D is ambiguous. The CDR3 spans 14 residues. The germline V and J ends were trimmed by 0 bases and 7 bases, with 13 bases remaining between them. Germline V lookup: CDR1 GTSNPN, CDR2 SVGIG (reference sequence). CDR3 nucleotide sequence: TGTGCCTGGAGTGTTAGCTCGAACCGACAGCCCCAGCATTTT. Its translation is CAWSVSSNRQPQHF.

In this sample, this clone turned up a few times. The gene calls are TRBV7-9 and TRBJ2-5; weak D call: TRBD2 (6 bases). The CDR3 length is 15 residues. The germline V and J ends were trimmed by 6 bases and 1 base, with 15 bases remaining between them. Germline V lookup: CDR1 SEHNR, CDR2 FQNEAQ (reference sequence). CDR3 bases: TGTGCCAGCAGTCTGTCCCGGGGGAGCCAAGAGACCCAGTACTTC. Translated: CASSLSRGSQETQYF.

This chain uses TRBV7-9 with TRBJ2-7, with 8 bases that match TRBD2. With 5 bases clipped from V and 2 bases from J, the junction kept 11 bases outside the gene matches. The CDR3 covers 16 residues. Germline CDR1 SEHNR, CDR2 FQNEAQ (reference sequence). The CDR3 bases are TGTGCCAGCAGCGAAGGGGGTAGCGGGGCGACCTACGAGCAGTACTTC. Protein sequence: CASSEGGSGATYEQYF.

The rearrangement joins TRBV11-1 to TRBJ2-1; D not certain. Germline V lookup: CDR1 SGHAT, CDR2 FQDESV (reference sequence). This CDR3 is built from 13 residues. Trimming cost V 0 bases and J 6 bases, with 6 bases left between them. The CDR3 is CASSLATFNEQFF. In DNA, the CDR3 is TGTGCCAGCAGCTTAGCCACTTTCAATGAGCAGTTCTTC.

This chain joins TRBV5-1 and TRBJ2-1, with D possibly matching TRBD2 (7 bases). There are 17 residues in the CDR3. Germline V CDR1 and CDR2: SGHRS, YFSETQ. V was clipped by 0 bases and J by 6 bases, with 19 bases between them. CDR3 bases: TGCGCCAGCAGCTTGGCCCCCTTGCGGGGGCGCGCCAATGAGCAGTTCTTC. Translating gives CASSLAPLRGRANEQFF.

This clone was recorded a few times. The chain couples TRBV19 to TRBJ2-6; maybe TRBD2 (5 bases). V was pared by 1 base and J by 3 bases, with 7 bases between. Germline CDR1 and CDR2: LNHDA and SQIVND (reference sequence). The CDR3 covers 15 residues. Here the CDR3 DNA reads TGTGCCAGTAGTATAGTTGGAGGTGGGGCCAACGTCCTGACTTTC. The encoded protein is CASSIVGGGANVLTF.

This clone was counted only a few times. The rearrangement links TRBV4-1 to TRBJ2-2; TRBD2 might be the D (5 bases). Germline loops: CDR1 MGHRA, CDR2 YSYEKL. The germline V and J ends were trimmed by 0 bases and 5 bases, with 13 bases remaining between them. CDR3 size: 16 residues. CDR3 residues: CASSQDGVRPTGELFF. The CDR3 DNA sequence: TGCGCCAGCAGCCAAGACGGGGTCAGGCCAACCGGGGAGCTGTTTTTT.

The chain carries TRBV7-9 and TRBJ2-5; TRBD2 is a possible D gene (7 bases). Germline assignment: CDR1 SEHNR and CDR2 FQNEAQ (reference sequence). V gave up 2 bases and J gave up 2 bases, with 12 bases separating them. The CDR3 sequence is 15 residues long. As DNA, the CDR3 is TGTGCCAGCAGCTTACAAGGGGGGGCTCAAGAGACCCAGTACTTC. Its protein product is CASSLQGGAQETQYF.

V and J are TRBV3-1 (or the pseudogene TRBV3-2) and TRBJ1-4, with TRBD1 as a possible D gene (5 bases). Per the germline V gene, CDR1 is LGHDT and CDR2 is YNNKEL (reference sequence). V dropped 2 bases and J dropped 8 bases, with 12 bases sitting between them. This CDR3 comprises 14 residues. The CDR3 spells CASSQTTAEEKLFF. DNA of the CDR3: TGTGCCAGCAGCCAAACGACAGCCGAGGAAAAACTGTTTTTT.

The rearrangement uses TRBV5-5 and TRBJ2-1, with 7 bases that match TRBD1. The V segment lost 0 bases and the J segment 7 bases; nucleotides outside the gene matches: 7. The germline gives CDR1 SGHKS, CDR2 YYEKEE (reference sequence). The CDR3 consists of 15 residues. The DNA for the CDR3 is TGTGCCAGCAGCTTGGAAGGGGCAGGGGGTAATGAGCAGTTCTTC. It specifies CASSLEGAGGNEQFF.

The chain couples TRBV5-1 to TRBJ1-1; perhaps TRBD1 as D (5 bases). This CDR3 has 15 amino acids. Looked up from germline, CDR1 is SGHRS and CDR2 is YFSETQ. The ends were cut back, 2 bases at V and 1 base at J, with 12 bases in the middle. The CDR3 coding sequence is TGCGCCAGCAGCTTATATGGGGGAGGGAACACTGAAGCTTTCTTT. Translated, it gives CASSLYGGGNTEAFF.

This clone has a single count. This chain joins TRBV7-9 and TRBJ2-1, with D possibly matching TRBD1 (5 bases). The germline V and J ends were trimmed by 5 bases and 3 bases, with 14 bases remaining between them. The CDR3 is 15 amino acids. Per the germline V gene, CDR1 is SEHNR and CDR2 is FQNEAQ (reference sequence). CDR3 DNA sequence: TGTGCCAGCAGCAGTACAGGCCGGAACTACAATGAGCAGTTCTTC. Translating it yields CASSSTGRNYNEQFF.

The chain joins TRBV14 to TRBJ1-2; weak D call: TRBD1 (5 bases). Germline V gene data show CDR1 as SGHDN and CDR2 as FVKESK. V gave up 4 bases and J gave up 6 bases, with 9 bases separating them. There are 12 residues in the CDR3. The CDR3 DNA is TGTGCCAGCAGCCCAACACAGGATGGCTACACCTTC. This codes for CASSPTQDGYTF.

The chain joins TRBV28 to TRBJ2-1; 7 nucleotides line up with TRBD1. Trimming cost V 6 bases and J 2 bases; bases outside gene matches: 7. CDR3 size: 15 residues. The germline V gene encodes CDR1 MDHEN and CDR2 SYDVKM. CDR3 residues: CASSRDSSPYNEQFF. Here the CDR3 DNA reads TGTGCCAGCAGCCGGGACAGTTCCCCCTACAATGAGCAGTTCTTC.

The chain combines TRBV4-1 with TRBJ2-5; 9 positions agree with TRBD2. V was pared by 3 bases and J by 5 bases, with 10 bases of the junction left unmatched. This CDR3 is 16 amino acids long. Germline loops: CDR1 MGHRA, CDR2 YSYEKL. The CDR3 region is CASSQPSGGRGETQYF. The CDR3 DNA reads as TGCGCCAGCAGCCAGCCGAGCGGGGGGCGAGGGGAGACCCAGTACTTC.

This clone showed up just once. The chain combines TRBV9 with TRBJ2-1; 7 nucleotides agree with TRBD1. The CDR3 contains 15 residues. CDR1 and CDR2 from the germline V gene are SGDLS and YYNGEE. The J segment lost 5 bases and the V segment lost 4 bases, leaving 9 bases of the junction unmatched. This chain's CDR3 is CASSIRQGRDNEQFF. CDR3 nucleotide sequence: TGTGCCAGCAGCATAAGACAGGGAAGGGACAATGAGCAGTTCTTC.

In this sample, this clone turned up a few times. The J gene is TRBJ1-5, the V gene TRBV3-1 (or the pseudogene TRBV3-2), with 7 positions matching TRBD1. The V and J ends lost 5 bases and 0 bases, in that order; junction bases with no gene match: 10. This CDR3 region has 17 residues. Germline CDR1 LGHDT, CDR2 YNNKEL (reference sequence). CDR3: CASSAGWTGLSNQPQHF. In DNA, the CDR3 is TGTGCCAGCAGCGCAGGCTGGACAGGCCTTAGCAATCAGCCCCAGCATTTT.

This chain joins TRBV5-8 and TRBJ2-4, with D maybe TRBD1 (5 bases). Germline V CDR1 and CDR2: SGHTS, YDEGEE. This CDR3 is built from 16 residues. V lost 7 bases and J lost 0, with 17 bases in between. This CDR3 is CASASGQPIAKNIQYF. The CDR3 nucleotides read TGTGCCAGCGCTTCAGGGCAACCGATAGCCAAAAACATTCAGTACTTC.

The chain is built from TRBV6-4 and TRBJ2-3; 10 bases match TRBD1. The length of the CDR3 is 15 residues. Trimming cost V 5 bases and J 2 bases; bases outside gene matches: 4. Looked up from germline, CDR1 is MRHNA and CDR2 is SNTAGT. DNA of the CDR3: TGTGCCAGCAGTTCCGGGACAGGGGACACAGATACGCAGTATTTT. Its protein is CASSSGTGDTDTQYF.

The CDR3 bases are TGTGCCAGTAGTCTCGGACAGGGGGCGAGTCTGGGTGGCTACACCTTC. It codes for CASSLGQGASLGGYTF. The chain links TRBV19 to TRBJ1-2, with 11 bases aligning to TRBD1. CDR3 length: 16 amino acids. From germline, CDR1 is LNHDA and CDR2 SQIVND (reference sequence). Losses at the gene ends were 5 bases for V and 7 bases for J; bases not matched to a gene: 12.

This chain uses TRBV6-5 with TRBJ2-1; 8 bases match TRBD2. V was pared by 0 bases and J by 5 bases, with 3 bases of the junction left unmatched. Germline V gene sequence: CDR1 MNHEY, CDR2 SVGAGI. The CDR3 length is 15 residues. The CDR3 here is CASSYSRGGHNEQFF. CDR3 DNA sequence: TGTGCCAGCAGTTACTCACGGGGGGGCCACAATGAGCAGTTCTTC.

Comments on this clone: Other DNA sequences in this sample translate to the same CDR3. The rearrangement links TRBV19 to TRBJ2-3; D might be TRBD2 (7 bases). Trimming removed 4 bases at V and 1 base at J, with 9 bases between. Germline CDR1 and CDR2: LNHDA and SQIVND (reference sequence). The CDR3 runs to 14 residues. The CDR3 is CASSSGGGTDTQYF. CDR3 DNA sequence: TGTGCCAGTAGTAGCGGGGGCGGCACAGATACGCAGTATTTT.

This chain connects TRBV7-2 to TRBJ2-7; no clear D. Per the germline V gene, CDR1 is SGHTA and CDR2 is FQGNSA. Trimming stripped 4 bases from V and 3 bases from J, with 10 bases between. The CDR3 sequence is 13 residues long. CDR3 in DNA: TGTGCCAGCAGCTCCTACAGAGTCTACGAGCAGTACTTC. It is translated as CASSSYRVYEQYF.